Sequencing of this T cell receptor beta chain was carried out in a study of shared clonotypes between healthy human individuals. Study-wide findings and caveats: The study sampled only blood, and tissue repertoires likely differ.

On this clone: Its target is not known.

The authors ran the assay at deep level. Original data processing: Junction-only immunoSEQ sequences carried no quality scores, so filtering differed. TCRdb's table, derived via immunoSEQ multiplex PCR, lists solely in-frame clones and lacks some. The DNA was the basis for D and trimming; V, J and clone size are from that table. The repertoire holds some 510,000 clones, with about four fifths as singletons. The V end was cut by 4 bases, the J end by 7 bases, with 7 bases between. Germline V CDR1 and CDR2: LNHDA, SQIVND (reference sequence). The CDR3 has 11 amino acids. This TCR was sampled from a woman aged 40 to 50 in good health. Some clones in this sample may be carry-over from other donors' samples. The specimen sequenced was PBMCs. This chain joins TRBV19 and TRBJ1-2, with a weak D call TRBD1 (5 bases). For the CDR3, the DNA is TGTGCCAGTAGTACAGGGATTGGCTACACCTTC. It translates to CASSTGIGYTF.